Sequencing of this TCR beta chain was carried out in a study of T cells in Graves' hyperthyroidism and ophthalmopathy (dated by TCRdb to between 2019 and 2020). For the wider study: Peripheral blood was sampled at the time of initial diagnosis, prior to any treatment. TCR V-J signatures able to tell the groups apart were searched for in a discovery cohort of 90 to 100 patients, of whom over 40 had Graves' ophthalmopathy and roughly 59 had stable Graves' hyperthyroidism. Whether ophthalmopathy could be predicted prospectively was tested in an independent validation cohort made up of 18 to 20 hyperthyroidism patients plus 17 patients who later progressed to ophthalmopathy. The roughly 100 discovery patients were randomly divided into training and test sets at a 7:3 ratio. Thyroid tissue and blood T-cell repertoires from about six Graves' hyperthyroidism patients were also compared in the study. Once sampling was done, hyperthyroidism patients were given methimazole at a starting dose of 30 mg daily, whereas ophthalmopathy patients were given high-dose intravenous methylprednisolone. TCR Vbeta CDR3 sequencing of 120 to 150 peripheral blood samples (over 40 ophthalmopathy, approximately 80 hyperthyroidism and around 17 progressor patients) is reported in the paper. The investigation overall reported the following: Sample size was not statistically predetermined, and investigators were not blinded to group allocation. Ophthalmopathy was separated from stable hyperthyroidism by a 13 V-J signature model, with 87.88% sensitivity and about 81% specificity obtained in cross-validation and 80%/75% obtained in testing. Most expanded thyroid clonotypes (frequency above 0.001) were also detected in blood, a finding suggesting that blood repertoires may reflect thyroid immune responses. In validation, progression to ophthalmopathy was predicted by the model with more than 65% sensitivity and 72% to 85% specificity, a median of roughly six months before onset.

Hyperthyroidism patients were aged 18 to 65 years and newly diagnosed, with disease duration of less than 2 months. Exclusion was applied to patients with uncontrolled infections, other autoimmune diseases, pregnancy or lactation. Diagnoses were established on the basis of clinical symptoms, serum thyroxine and TRAb, thyroid ultrasound, and orbital computed tomography. Blood from progressor patients was collected at the time of first diagnosis with hyperthyroidism, before any ophthalmopathy symptoms had appeared. Ficoll-Paque density gradient centrifugation was used to isolate PBMCs from approximately 11 ml of fresh peripheral blood. Progressor patients were initially diagnosed with Graves' hyperthyroidism and developed ophthalmopathy during follow-up. Total RNA was extracted using Trizol reagent, and RNA quality was assessed on an Agilent 2100 Bioanalyzer. The CDR3, cysteine through phenylalanine, is 14 amino acids long. Of the read, only the CDR3 DNA is kept; its 42 bases are in frame from base 1. V is pared back by 5 bases and J by 5 bases, with 15 bases lying between the germline termini. CDR1 and CDR2 were assigned from the germline V gene (reference sequence) as LNHDA and SQIVND.

The TCR beta CDR3 regions were amplified from the RNA transcripts. For the first round of RT-PCR on the TCR CDR3, the HTBI primer set was used together with the Qiagen OneStep RT-PCR kit. The libraries were constructed in a second round of multiplex PCR and then size-selected and purified. Paired-end sequencing of the libraries was performed with 100 bp reads on an Illumina HiSeq2000. The published analysis was carried out like this. SOAPnuke was used to process the raw data, throwing out any read that contained adapters or uncalled bases, had a mean Phred below 15, or lacked an exact constant-primer or identifier match. High-quality paired reads were merged using COPE v1.2.5, and each unique nucleotide sequence was defined as a clonotype. MiTCR v1.1 was used to align clonotypes to the IMGT TRBV, TRBD and TRBJ reference segments. The analysis included only V-J combinations with a frequency above 0.0001, which together covered around 99% of the repertoires. A TCS score was defined as the ratio of F50 (clonal expansion) to E x V (chaos), with BLOSUM62-based TCRdist applied between CDR3 peptides within each V-J. Welch's t-statistics and random forest reduced around 550 V-J features to 13, which were used in a naive Bayes classifier (R e1071). Using fastp at Q25 and MiXCR, TCRdb reprocessed the public reads and kept productive beta chains. Each record represents a unique CDR3 protein, reported with the most common genes and DNA among its rows. TCRdb's processing, not the authors' own work, is the source of the V and J calls. This sample holds roughly 160,000 distinct CDR3 sequences; over 7.5% were observed only once. Roughly a fifth of the sample lies in the top ten.

This clonotype was recorded many times. The clone's antigen remains unknown. Base qualities are not recorded, but no much larger clone differs from it by a single base. Sequenced sample: blood. The sequence is built from TRBV19 and TRBJ1-1; a tentative D call is TRBD1 (6 bases match). The receptor was derived from a woman aged 18-29 years with Graves' hyperthyroidism that later progressed to Graves' ophthalmopathy. This receptor carries the CDR3 CASSHPGVGTEAFF. The nucleotide sequence is given as TGTGCCAGTAGTCACCCAGGGGTTGGTACTGAAGCTTTCTTT.